This entry concerns a single T cell receptor beta chain. Its specificity is not known. The data stem from a study of blood T cells in healthy people across ages. Study results and caveats: The CMV status of each donor remained undetermined, and this could have confounded shifts in expanded clonotypes.

The second PCR ran roughly 6 to 12 cycles with a sample-barcoded 5' primer and J-beta primers. Via MiXCR, TCRdb re-called the 5' RACE reads, giving one row per CDR3 protein. The sample lists roughly 830,000 distinct CDR3 sequences; approximately 65% were seen once. Germline values: CDR1 MDHEN, CDR2 SYDVKM. The CDR3 has 12 amino acids. Material: blood. This chain connects TRBV28 to TRBJ2-5, with no clear D. The DNA end is a closer match to TRBJ2-1, so the J assignment may be wrong. This receptor was taken from a young man in good health. The CDR3 DNA reads TGTGCCAGCAGTTTATCGGAAGAGACCCAGTTCTTC. Amino acids: CASSLSEETQFF.